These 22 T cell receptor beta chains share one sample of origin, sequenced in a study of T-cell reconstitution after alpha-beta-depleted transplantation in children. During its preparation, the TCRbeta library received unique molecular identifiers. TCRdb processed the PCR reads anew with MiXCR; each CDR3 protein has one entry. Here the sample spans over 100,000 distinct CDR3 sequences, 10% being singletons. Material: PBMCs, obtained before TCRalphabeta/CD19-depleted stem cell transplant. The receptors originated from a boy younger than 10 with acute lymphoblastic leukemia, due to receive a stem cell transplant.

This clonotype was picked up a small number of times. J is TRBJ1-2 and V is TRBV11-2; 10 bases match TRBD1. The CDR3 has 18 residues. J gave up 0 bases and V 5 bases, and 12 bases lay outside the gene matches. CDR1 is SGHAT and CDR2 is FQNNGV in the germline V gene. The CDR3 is CASSLRGQGTLANYGYTF. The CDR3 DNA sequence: TGTGCCAGCAGCCTAAGGGGACAGGGGACGTTAGCTAACTATGGCTACACCTTC.

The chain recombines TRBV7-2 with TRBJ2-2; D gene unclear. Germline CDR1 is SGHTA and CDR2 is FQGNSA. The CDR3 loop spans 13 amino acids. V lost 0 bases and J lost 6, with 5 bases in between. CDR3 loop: CASSLALAGELFF. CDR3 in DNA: TGTGCCAGCAGCTTAGCGCTGGCCGGGGAGCTGTTTTTT.

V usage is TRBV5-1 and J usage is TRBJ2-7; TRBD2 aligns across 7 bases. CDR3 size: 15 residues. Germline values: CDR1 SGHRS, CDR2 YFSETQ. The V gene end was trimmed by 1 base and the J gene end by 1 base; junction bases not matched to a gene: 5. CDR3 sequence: CASSLSSSGSYEQYF. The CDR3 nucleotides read TGCGCCAGCAGCTTGAGTTCTAGCGGATCCTACGAGCAGTACTTC.

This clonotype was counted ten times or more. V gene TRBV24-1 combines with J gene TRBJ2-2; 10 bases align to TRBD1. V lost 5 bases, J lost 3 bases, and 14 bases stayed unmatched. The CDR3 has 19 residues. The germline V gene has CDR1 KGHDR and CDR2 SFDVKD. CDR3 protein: CATSGFAVSDRGDTGELFF. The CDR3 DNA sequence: TGTGCCACCAGTGGATTTGCGGTTTCGGACAGGGGGGACACCGGGGAGCTGTTTTTT.

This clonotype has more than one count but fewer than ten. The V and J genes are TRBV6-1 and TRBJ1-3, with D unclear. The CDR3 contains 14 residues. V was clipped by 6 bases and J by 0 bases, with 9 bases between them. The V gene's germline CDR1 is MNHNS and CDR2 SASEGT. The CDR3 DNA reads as TGTGCCAGCAGCGACGGTTACTCTGGAAACACCATATATTTT. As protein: CASSDGYSGNTIYF.

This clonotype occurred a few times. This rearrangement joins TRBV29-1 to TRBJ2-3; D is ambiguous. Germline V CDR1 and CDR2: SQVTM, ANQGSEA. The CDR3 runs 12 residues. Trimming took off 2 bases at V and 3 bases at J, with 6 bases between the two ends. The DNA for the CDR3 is TGCAGCGTTGAATCTGGGACAGATACGCAGTATTTT. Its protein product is CSVESGTDTQYF.

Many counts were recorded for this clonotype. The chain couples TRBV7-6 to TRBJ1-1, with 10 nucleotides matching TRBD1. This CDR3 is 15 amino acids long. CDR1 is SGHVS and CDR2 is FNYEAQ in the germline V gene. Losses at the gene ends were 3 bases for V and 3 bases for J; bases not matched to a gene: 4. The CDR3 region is CASSFRTGGDTEAFF. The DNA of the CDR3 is TGTGCCAGCAGCTTCCGGACAGGGGGGGACACTGAAGCTTTCTTT.

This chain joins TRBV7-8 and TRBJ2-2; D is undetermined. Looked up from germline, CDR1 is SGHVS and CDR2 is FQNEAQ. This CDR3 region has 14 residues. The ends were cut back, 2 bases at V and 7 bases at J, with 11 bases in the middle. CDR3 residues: CASSLLYKNGELFF. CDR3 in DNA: TGTGCCAGCAGCTTACTTTATAAGAACGGGGAGCTGTTTTTT.

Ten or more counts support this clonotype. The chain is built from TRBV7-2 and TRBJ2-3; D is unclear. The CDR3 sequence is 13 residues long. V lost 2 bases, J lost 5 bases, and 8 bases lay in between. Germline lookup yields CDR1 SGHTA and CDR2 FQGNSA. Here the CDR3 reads CASSLSHGDTQYF. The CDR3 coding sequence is TGTGCCAGCAGCTTATCCCATGGAGATACGCAGTATTTT.

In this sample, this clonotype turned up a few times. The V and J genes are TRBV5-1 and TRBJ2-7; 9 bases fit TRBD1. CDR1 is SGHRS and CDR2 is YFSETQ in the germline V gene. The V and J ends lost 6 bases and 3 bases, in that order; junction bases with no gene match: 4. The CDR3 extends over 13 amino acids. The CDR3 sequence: CASKGQGLYEQYF. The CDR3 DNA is TGCGCCAGCAAGGGACAGGGACTCTACGAGCAGTACTTC.

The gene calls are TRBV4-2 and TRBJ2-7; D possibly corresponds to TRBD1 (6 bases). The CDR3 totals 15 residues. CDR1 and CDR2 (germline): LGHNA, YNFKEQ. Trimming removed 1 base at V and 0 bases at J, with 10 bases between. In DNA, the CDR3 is TGTGCCAGCAGCCAAGGGGACAAGAGCTCCTACGAGCAGTACTTC. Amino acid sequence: CASSQGDKSSYEQYF.

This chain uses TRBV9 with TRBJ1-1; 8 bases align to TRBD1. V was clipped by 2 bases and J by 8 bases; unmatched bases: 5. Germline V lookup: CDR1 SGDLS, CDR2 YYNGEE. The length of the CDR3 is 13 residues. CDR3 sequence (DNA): TGTGCCAGCAGCGTTTCAGGACAGGGCGAAGCTTTCTTT. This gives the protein CASSVSGQGEAFF.

The CDR3, as DNA: TGCAGTGCTCCCGGGACAGTAGAGACCCAGTACTTC. Protein sequence: CSAPGTVETQYF. The chain employs TRBV20-1 and TRBJ2-5, with TRBD1 matching over 7 bases. V lost 5 bases and J lost 4; bases outside the gene matches: 4. Germline V gene lookup returns CDR1 DFQATT and CDR2 SNEGSKA (reference sequence). The CDR3 consists of 12 residues.

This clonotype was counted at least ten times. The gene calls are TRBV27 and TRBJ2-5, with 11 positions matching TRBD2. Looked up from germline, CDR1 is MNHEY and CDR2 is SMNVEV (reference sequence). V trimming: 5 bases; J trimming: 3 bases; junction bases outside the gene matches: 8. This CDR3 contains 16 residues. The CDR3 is CASSQRTSGRKETQYF. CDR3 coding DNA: TGTGCCAGCAGTCAAAGGACTAGCGGGCGGAAAGAGACCCAGTACTTC.

The CDR3 here is CASSSQPGNTEAFF. The CDR3 nucleotides are TGCGCCAGCAGCTCGCAGCCGGGAAACACTGAAGCTTTCTTT. V usage is TRBV5-1 and J usage is TRBJ1-1; no definite D call. V lost 3 bases and J lost 2, with 11 bases in between. Germline V CDR1 and CDR2: SGHRS, YFSETQ. The CDR3 spans 14 residues.

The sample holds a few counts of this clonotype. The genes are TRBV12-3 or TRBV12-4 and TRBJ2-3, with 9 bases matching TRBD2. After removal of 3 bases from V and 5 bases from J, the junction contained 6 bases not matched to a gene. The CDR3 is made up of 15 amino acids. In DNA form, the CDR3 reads TGTGCCAGCAGTTTGGTAGCGGGAGTTCGAGATACGCAGTATTTT. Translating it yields CASSLVAGVRDTQYF.

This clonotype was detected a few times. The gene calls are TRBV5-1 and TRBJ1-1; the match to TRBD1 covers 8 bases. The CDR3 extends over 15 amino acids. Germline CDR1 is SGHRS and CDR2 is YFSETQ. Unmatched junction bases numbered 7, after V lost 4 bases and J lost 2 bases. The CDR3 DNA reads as TGCGCCAGCAGCCTAAGGACAGGGAGAAACACTGAAGCTTTCTTT. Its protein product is CASSLRTGRNTEAFF. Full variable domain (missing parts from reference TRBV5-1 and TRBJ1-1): KAGVTQTPRYLIKTRGQQVTLSCSPISGHRSVSWYQQTPGQGLQFLFEYFSETQRNKGNFPGRFSGRQFSNSRSEMNVSTLELGDSALYLCASSLRTGRNTEAFFGQGTRLTVV.

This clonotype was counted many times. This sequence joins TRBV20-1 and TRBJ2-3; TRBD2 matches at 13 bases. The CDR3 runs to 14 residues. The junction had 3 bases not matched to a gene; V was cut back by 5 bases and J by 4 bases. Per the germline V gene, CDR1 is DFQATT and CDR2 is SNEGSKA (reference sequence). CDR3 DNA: TGCAGTGCTGAAGGACTAGCGGGAGCAGATACGCAGTATTTT. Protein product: CSAEGLAGADTQYF.

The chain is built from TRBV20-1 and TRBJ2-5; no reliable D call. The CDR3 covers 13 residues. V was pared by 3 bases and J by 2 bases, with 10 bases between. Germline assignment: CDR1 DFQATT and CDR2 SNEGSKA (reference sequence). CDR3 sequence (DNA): TGCAGTGCTAGTAGGATCCTTCAAGAGACCCAGTACTTC. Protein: CSASRILQETQYF.

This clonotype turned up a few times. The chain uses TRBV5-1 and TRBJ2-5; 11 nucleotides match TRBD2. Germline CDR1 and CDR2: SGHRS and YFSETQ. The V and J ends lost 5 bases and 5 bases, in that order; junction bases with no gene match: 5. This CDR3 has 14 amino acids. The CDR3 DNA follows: TGCGCCAGCAGGTCAAGACTAGCGGGGGAGACCCAGTACTTC. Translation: CASRSRLAGETQYF.

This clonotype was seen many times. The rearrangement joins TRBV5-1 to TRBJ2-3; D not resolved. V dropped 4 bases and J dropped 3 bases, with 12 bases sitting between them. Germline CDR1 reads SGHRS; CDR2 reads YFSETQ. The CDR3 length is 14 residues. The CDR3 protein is CASSTMPGTDTQYF. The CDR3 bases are TGCGCCAGCAGCACAATGCCCGGGACAGATACGCAGTATTTT.

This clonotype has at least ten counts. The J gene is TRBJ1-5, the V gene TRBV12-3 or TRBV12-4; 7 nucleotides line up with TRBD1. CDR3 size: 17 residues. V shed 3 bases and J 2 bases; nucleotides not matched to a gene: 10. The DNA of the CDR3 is TGTGCCAGCAGTTTGAGGCAGGGGGTCGCGGGCAATCAGCCCCAGCATTTT. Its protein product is CASSLRQGVAGNQPQHF.